A single sample gave rise to the 5 T cell receptor beta chains below, sequenced in a study of blood T cells in healthy people across ages. PCR was performed a second time for about 6 to 12 cycles using a sample-barcoded 5' primer and a J-beta primer mix. TCRdb recomputed calls from the 5' RACE reads with MiXCR, one row per CDR3 protein. Found here are under 1,100,000 distinct CDR3 sequences, less than 25% of them singletons; the top ten hold less than 0.85%. The data also belong to a second study, concerning T cells of mothers and their children.

The sequenced material came from blood. These receptors were collected from a girl aged 2-10 years in good health.

The rearrangement joins TRBV6-5 to TRBJ2-5; 9 bases align to TRBD1. Per the germline V gene, CDR1 is MNHEY and CDR2 is SVGAGI. CDR3 length: 14 residues. J gave up 7 bases and V 5 bases, and 8 bases lay outside the gene matches. The CDR3 bases are TGTGCCAGCAGTCGGGACAGGGAAAGGGGGACCCAGTACTTC. Protein: CASSRDRERGTQYF.

This sequence joins TRBV3-1 and TRBJ2-1; 15 bases fit TRBD2. From germline, CDR1 is LGHDT and CDR2 YNNKEL (reference sequence). The CDR3 contains 16 residues. V dropped 4 bases and J dropped 9; count of bases not matched to a gene: 7. The CDR3: CASSRTSGRAGGEQFF. CDR3 bases: TGTGCCAGCAGCCGGACTAGCGGGAGGGCGGGGGGTGAGCAGTTCTTC.

There are a few counts of this clonotype. The chain is built from TRBV28 and TRBJ2-7; a weak D match, TRBD2 (5 bases). The CDR3 covers 15 residues. The germline V and J ends were trimmed by 2 bases and 0 bases, with 11 bases remaining between them. Germline CDR1 MDHEN, CDR2 SYDVKM. This CDR3 is CASSLILASSYEQYF. CDR3 bases: TGTGCCAGCAGTTTAATCCTAGCCAGCTCCTACGAGCAGTACTTC.

This clonotype was found a few times. The chain combines TRBV9 with TRBJ2-4; the match to TRBD2 covers 15 bases. CDR1 is SGDLS and CDR2 is YYNGEE in the germline V gene. The CDR3 contains 15 residues. Losses at the gene ends were 2 bases for V and 9 bases for J; bases not matched to a gene: 3. CDR3 bases: TGTGCCAGCAGCGTGGGACTAGCGGGAGGAGCCATTCAGTACTTC. Amino acids: CASSVGLAGGAIQYF.

The chain links TRBV5-4 to TRBJ2-1, with 8 positions matching TRBD2. Trimming cost V 2 bases and J 8 bases; bases outside gene matches: 6. Germline CDR1 reads SGHNT; CDR2 reads YYREEE (reference sequence). This CDR3 spans 14 amino acids. Written as DNA, the CDR3 is TGTGCCAGCAGCTTAGTTAGCGGGAAGGATGAGCAGTTCTTC. It translates to CASSLVSGKDEQFF.